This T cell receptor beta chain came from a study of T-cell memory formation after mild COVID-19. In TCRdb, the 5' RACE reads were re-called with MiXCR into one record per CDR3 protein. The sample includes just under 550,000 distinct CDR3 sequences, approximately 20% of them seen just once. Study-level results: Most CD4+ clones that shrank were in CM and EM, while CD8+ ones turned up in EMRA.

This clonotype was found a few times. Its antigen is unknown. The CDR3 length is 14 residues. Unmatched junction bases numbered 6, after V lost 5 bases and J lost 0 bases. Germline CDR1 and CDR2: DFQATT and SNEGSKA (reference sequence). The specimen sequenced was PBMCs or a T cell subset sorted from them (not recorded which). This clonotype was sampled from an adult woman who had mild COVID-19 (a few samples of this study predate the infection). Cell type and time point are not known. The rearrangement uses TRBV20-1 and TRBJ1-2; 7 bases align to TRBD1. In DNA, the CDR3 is TGCAGTGCTGTGGACAGGCGATCTAACTATGGCTACACCTTC. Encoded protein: CSAVDRRSNYGYTF.